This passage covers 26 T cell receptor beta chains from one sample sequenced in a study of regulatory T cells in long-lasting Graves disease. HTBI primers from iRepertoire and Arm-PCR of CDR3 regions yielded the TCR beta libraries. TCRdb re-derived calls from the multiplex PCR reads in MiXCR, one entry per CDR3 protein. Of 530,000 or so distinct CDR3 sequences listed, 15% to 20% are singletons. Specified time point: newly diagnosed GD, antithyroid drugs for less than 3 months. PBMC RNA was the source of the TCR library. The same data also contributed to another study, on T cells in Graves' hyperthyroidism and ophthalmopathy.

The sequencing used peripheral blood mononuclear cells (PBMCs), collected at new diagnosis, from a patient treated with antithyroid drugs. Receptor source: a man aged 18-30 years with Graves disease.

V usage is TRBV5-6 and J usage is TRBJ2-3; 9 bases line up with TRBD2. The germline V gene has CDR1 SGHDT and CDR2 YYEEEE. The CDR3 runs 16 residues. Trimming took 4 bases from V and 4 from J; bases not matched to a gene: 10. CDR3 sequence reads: CASSPGASGNPDTQYF. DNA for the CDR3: TGTGCCAGCAGCCCCGGTGCTAGCGGGAACCCAGATACGCAGTATTTT.

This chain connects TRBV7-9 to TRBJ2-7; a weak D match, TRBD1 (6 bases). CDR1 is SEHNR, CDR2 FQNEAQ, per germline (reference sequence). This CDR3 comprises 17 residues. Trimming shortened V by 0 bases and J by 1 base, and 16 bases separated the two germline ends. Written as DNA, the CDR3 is TGTGCCAGCAGCTTAGCGTTTCTAAGGACAGCATCCTACGAGCAGTACTTC. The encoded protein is CASSLAFLRTASYEQYF.

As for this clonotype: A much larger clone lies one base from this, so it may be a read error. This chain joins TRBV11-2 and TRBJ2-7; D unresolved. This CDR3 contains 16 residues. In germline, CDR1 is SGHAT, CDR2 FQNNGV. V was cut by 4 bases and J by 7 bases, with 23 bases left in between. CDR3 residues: CASSWPARAPYNEQYF. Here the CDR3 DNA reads TGTGCCAGCAGCTGGCCCGCTCGAGCCCCCTACAATGAGCAGTACTTC.

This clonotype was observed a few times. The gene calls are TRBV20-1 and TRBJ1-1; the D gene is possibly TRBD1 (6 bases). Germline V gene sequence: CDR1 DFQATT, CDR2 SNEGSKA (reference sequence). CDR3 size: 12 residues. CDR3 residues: CTAPRGNTEAFF. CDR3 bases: TGCACGGCCCCCAGGGGGAACACTGAAGCTTTCTTT.

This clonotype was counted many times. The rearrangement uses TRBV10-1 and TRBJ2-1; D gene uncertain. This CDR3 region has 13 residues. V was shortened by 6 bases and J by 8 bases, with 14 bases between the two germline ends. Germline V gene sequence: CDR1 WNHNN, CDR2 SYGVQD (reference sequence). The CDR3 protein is CASSDSLMDEQFF. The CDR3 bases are TGCGCCAGCAGCGATAGCCTAATGGATGAGCAGTTCTTC.

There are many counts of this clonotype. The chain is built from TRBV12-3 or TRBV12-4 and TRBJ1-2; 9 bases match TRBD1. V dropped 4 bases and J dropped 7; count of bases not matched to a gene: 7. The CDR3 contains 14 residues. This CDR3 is CASSSGQGRAGYTF. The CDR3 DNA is TGTGCCAGCAGTTCAGGACAGGGGAGGGCTGGCTACACCTTC.

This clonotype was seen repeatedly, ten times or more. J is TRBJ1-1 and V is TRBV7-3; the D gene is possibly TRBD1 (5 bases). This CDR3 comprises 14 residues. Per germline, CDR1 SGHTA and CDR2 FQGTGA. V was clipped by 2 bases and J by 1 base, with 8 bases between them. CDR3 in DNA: TGTGCCAGCAGCTTACTGGGGGAGAACACTGAAGCTTTCTTT. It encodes CASSLLGENTEAFF.

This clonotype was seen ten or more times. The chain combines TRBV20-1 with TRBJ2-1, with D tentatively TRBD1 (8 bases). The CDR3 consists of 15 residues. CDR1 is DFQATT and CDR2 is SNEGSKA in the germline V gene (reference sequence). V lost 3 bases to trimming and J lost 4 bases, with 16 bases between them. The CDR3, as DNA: TGCAGTGCTAGTAACAGGGGGGGGGGATACAATGAGCAGTTCTTC. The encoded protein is CSASNRGGGYNEQFF.

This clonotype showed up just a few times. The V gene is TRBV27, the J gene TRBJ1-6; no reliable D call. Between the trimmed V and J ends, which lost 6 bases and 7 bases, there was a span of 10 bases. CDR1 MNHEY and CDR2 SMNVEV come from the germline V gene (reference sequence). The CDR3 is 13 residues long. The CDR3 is CASRATQNSPLHF. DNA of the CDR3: TGTGCCAGCAGGGCGACACAGAATTCACCCCTCCACTTT.

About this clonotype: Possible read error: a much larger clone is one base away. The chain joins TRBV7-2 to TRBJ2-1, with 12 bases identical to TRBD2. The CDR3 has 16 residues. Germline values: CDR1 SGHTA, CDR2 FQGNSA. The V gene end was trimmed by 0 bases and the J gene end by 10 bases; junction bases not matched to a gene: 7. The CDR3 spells CASSLALAGGIYEQFF. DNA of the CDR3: TGTGCCAGCAGCTTAGCGCTAGCGGGAGGGATCTACGAGCAGTTCTTC.

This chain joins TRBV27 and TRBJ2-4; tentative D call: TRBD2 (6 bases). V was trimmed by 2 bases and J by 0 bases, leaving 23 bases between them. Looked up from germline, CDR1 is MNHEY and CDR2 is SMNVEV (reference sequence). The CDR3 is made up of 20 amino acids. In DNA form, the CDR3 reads TGTGCCAGCAGTTTAGGGAGGAGACACACCGACCAACTAGCCAAAAACATTCAGTACTTC. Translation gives CASSLGRRHTDQLAKNIQYF.

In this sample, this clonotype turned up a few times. In DNA, the CDR3 is TGCAGCGTTTCAGGTACAGACCGATCCTACGAGCAGTACTTC. Its protein is CSVSGTDRSYEQYF. The chain joins TRBV29-1 to TRBJ2-7; D unresolved. The V and J ends lost 5 bases and 1 base respectively, with 15 bases between them. From germline, CDR1 is SQVTM and CDR2 ANQGSEA. This CDR3 comprises 14 residues.

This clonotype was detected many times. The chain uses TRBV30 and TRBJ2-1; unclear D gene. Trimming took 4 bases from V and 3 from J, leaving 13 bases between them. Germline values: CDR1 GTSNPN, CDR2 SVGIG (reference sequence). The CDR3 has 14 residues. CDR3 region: CAWIRSTFYNEQFF. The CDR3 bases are TGTGCCTGGATAAGAAGCACATTCTACAATGAGCAGTTCTTC.

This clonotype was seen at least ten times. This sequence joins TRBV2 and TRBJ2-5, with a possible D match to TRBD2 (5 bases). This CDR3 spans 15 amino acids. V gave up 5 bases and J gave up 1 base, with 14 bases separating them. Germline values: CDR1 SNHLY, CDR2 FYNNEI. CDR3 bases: TGTGCCAGCAGTAGTCCTGGAGGTCGCCAAGAGACCCAGTACTTC. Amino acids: CASSSPGGRQETQYF.

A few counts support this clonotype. CDR3 DNA sequence: TGTGCCACACAAGGACAGCAGGAGAATTCACCCCTCCACTTT. Residues: CATQGQQENSPLHF. This chain joins TRBV10-3 and TRBJ1-6, with D perhaps TRBD1 (6 bases). The germline gives CDR1 ENHRY, CDR2 SYGVKD. Trimming stripped 10 bases from V and 7 bases from J, with 17 bases between. The CDR3 has 14 amino acids.

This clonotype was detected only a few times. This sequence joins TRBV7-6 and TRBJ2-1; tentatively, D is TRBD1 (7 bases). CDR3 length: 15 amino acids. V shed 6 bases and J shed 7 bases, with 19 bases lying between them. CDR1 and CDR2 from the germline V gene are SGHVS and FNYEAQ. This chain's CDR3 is CASSLTYQGGNEQFF. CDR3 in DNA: TGTGCCAGCAGTCTTACTTATCAGGGGGGTAATGAGCAGTTCTTC. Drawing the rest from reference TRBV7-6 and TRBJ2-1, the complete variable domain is GAGVSQSPRYKVTKRGQDVALRCDPISGHVSLYWYRQALGQGPEFLTYFNYEAQQDKSGLPNDRFSAERPEGSISTLTIQRTEQRDSAMYRCASSLTYQGGNEQFFGPGTRLTVL.

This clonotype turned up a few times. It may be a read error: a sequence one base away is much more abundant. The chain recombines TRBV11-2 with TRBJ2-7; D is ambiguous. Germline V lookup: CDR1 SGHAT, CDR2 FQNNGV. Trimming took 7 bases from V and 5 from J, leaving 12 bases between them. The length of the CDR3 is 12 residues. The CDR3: CASTLLSDEQYF. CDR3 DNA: TGTGCCAGCACCCTCCTGAGCGACGAGCAGTACTTC.

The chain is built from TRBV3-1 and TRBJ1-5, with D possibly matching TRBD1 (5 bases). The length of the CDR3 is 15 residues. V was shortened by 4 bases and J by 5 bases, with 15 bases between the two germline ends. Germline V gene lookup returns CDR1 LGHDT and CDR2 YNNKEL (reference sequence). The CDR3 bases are TGTGCCAGCAGCCTGGCGGGGGGGGAGGATCAGCCCCAGCATTTT. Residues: CASSLAGGEDQPQHF.

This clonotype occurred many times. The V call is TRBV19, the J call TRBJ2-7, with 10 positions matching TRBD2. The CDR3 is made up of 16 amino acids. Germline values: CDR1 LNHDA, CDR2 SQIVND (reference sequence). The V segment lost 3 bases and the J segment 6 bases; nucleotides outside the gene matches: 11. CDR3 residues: CASSMGLAGALGEQYF. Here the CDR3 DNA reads TGTGCCAGTAGTATGGGGCTAGCGGGAGCACTGGGCGAGCAGTACTTC.

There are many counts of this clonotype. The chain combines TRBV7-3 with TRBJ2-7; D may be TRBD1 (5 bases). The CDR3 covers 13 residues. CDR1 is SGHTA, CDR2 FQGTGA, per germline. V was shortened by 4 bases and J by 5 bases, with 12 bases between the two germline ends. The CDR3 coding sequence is TGTGCCAGCAGCTCCCAGGGATTGGACGAGCAGTACTTC. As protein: CASSSQGLDEQYF.

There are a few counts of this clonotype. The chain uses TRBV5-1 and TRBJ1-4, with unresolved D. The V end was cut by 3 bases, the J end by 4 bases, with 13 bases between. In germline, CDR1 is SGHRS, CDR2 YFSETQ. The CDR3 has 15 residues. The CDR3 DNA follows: TGCGCCAGCAGCTCTGACGGCCTGGTTAATGAAAAACTGTTTTTT. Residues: CASSSDGLVNEKLFF.

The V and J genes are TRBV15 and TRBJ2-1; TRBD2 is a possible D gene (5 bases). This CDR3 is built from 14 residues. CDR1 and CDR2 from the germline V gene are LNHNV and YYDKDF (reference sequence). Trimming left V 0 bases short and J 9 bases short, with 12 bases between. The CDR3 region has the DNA TGTGCCACCAGCAGAGATTTGGAGGTCGCTGAGCAGTTCTTC. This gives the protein CATSRDLEVAEQFF. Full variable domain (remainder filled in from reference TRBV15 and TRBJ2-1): DAMVIQNPRYQVTQFGKPVTLSCSQTLNHNVMYWYQQKSSQAPKLLFHYYDKDFNNEADTPDNFQSRRPNTSFCFLDIRSPGLGDTAMYLCATSRDLEVAEQFFGPGTRLTVL.

The CDR3 protein is CASHKSRQGQETQYF. The DNA for the CDR3 is TGTGCCAGCCATAAGTCTAGACAGGGGCAAGAGACCCAGTACTTC. V is TRBV6-1 and J is TRBJ2-5, with 8 bases matching TRBD1. Germline V gene sequence: CDR1 MNHNS, CDR2 SASEGT. CDR3 size: 15 residues. The ends lost 8 bases at V and 2 bases at J; junction bases unmatched: 10.

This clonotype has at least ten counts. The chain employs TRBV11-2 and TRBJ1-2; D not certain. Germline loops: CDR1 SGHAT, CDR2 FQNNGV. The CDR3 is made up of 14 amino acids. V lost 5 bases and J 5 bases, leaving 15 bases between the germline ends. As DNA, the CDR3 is TGTGCCAGCAGCCCCCAGATAGGAAAATATGGCTACACCTTC. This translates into CASSPQIGKYGYTF. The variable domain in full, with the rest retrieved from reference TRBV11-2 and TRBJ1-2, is EAGVAQSPRYKIIEKRQSVAFWCNPISGHATLYWYQQILGQGPKLLIQFQNNGVVDDSQLPKDRFSAERLKGVDSTLKIQPAKLEDSAVYLCASSPQIGKYGYTFGSGTRLTVV.

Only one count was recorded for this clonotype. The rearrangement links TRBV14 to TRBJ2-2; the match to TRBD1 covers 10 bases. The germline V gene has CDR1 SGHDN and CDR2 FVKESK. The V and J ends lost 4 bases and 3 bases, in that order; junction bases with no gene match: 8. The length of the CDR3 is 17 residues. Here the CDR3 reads CASSPRQGALDTGELFF. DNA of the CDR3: TGTGCCAGCAGCCCACGACAGGGGGCGCTGGACACCGGGGAGCTGTTTTTT. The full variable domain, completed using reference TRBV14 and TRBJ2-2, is EAGVTQFPSHSVIEKGQTVTLRCDPISGHDNLYWYRRVMGKEIKFLLHFVKESKQDESGMPNNRFLAERTGGTYSTLKVQPAELEDSGVYFCASSPRQGALDTGELFFGEGSRLTVL.

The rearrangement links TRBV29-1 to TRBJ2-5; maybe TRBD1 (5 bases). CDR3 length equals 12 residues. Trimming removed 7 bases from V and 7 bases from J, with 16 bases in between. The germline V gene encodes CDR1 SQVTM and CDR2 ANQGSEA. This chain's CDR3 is CSALGPLGTQYF. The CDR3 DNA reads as TGCAGCGCCCTGGGGCCCTTGGGGACCCAGTACTTC. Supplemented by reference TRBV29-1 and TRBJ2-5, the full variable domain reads SAVISQKPSRDICQRGTSLTIQCQVDSQVTMMFWYRQQPGQSLTLIATANQGSEATYESGFVIDKFPISRPNLTFSTLTVSNMSPEDSSIYLCSALGPLGTQYFGPGTRLLVL.